The 4 T cell receptor beta chains given below trace back to one sample, sequenced in a study of metastatic and nonmetastatic thyroid tumors. TCRdb re-clonotyped the PCR reads through MiXCR. The profile shows tens of thousands of clones, 15% to 20% of them singletons. Patients had received no treatment of any kind before thyroid surgery. Specimen: blood. The receptors shown here come from a male donor with papillary thyroid cancer or a benign thyroid nodule (not recorded which). Some clones in this sample may be carry-over from other donors' samples.

The CDR3 sequence is CASSQDSSGYTDTQYF. The DNA for the CDR3 is TGTGCCAGCAGCCAAGACTCCAGCGGGTACACAGATACGCAGTATTTT. The chain joins TRBV3-1 to TRBJ2-3; D perhaps matches TRBD2 (6 bases). The CDR3 loop spans 16 amino acids. Per the germline V gene, CDR1 is LGHDT and CDR2 is YNNKEL (reference sequence). Trimming pared 0 bases from V and 2 bases from J, leaving 12 bases between.

In regard to this clone: Its ends do not fully match the called genes, so a read error is possible. The J gene is TRBJ1-2, the V gene TRBV7-9, with D perhaps matching TRBD1 (5 bases). Per germline, CDR1 SEHNR and CDR2 FQNEAQ (reference sequence). The CDR3 is made up of 14 amino acids. This CDR3 reads CASSAGGVNYVYTF. In nucleotides, the CDR3 is TGTGCCAGCAGCGCCGGGGGAGTCAACTATGTCTACACCTTC.

This rearrangement joins TRBV20-1 to TRBJ2-7, with TRBD2 matching over 8 bases. The ends lost 2 bases at V and 5 bases at J; junction bases unmatched: 8. The CDR3 sequence is 14 residues long. Germline CDR1 is DFQATT and CDR2 is SNEGSKA (reference sequence). The CDR3 DNA sequence: TGCAGTGCTAGATTGGGACTAGTGACAGACGAGCAGTACTTC. This encodes CSARLGLVTDEQYF.

Turning to this clone: Being one base from a much bigger clone, this may be a read error. The same CDR3 is also encoded by other DNA sequences in this sample. The chain is built from TRBV27 and TRBJ2-1, with TRBD2 matching over 13 bases. CDR3 size: 17 residues. Germline CDR1 reads MNHEY; CDR2 reads SMNVEV (reference sequence). CDR3 in DNA: TGTGCCAGCACCGGGACTAGCGGGACACTCTCCTACAATGGGCAGTTCTTC. This codes for CASTGTSGTLSYNGQFF.